This passage covers 2 T cell receptor beta chains from one sample sequenced in a study of T cell clones after liver transplantation. This table comes from immunoSEQ multiplex PCR, and its TCRdb copy is limited to in-frame clones, with some not included. The profile shows roughly 100,000 clones, 75% to 85% of them singletons. The sample in question was CD4+ T cells from blood, obtained before liver transplant. The receptor source for this set is a human donor who received a liver transplant.

The rearrangement joins TRBV7-9 to TRBJ1-2, with D possibly being TRBD1 (5 bases). The V gene lost 1 base and the J gene lost 8 bases, with 11 bases spanning the gap. The CDR3 loop spans 13 amino acids. In germline, CDR1 is SEHNR, CDR2 FQNEAQ (reference sequence). CDR3 nucleotides: TGTGCCAGCAGCTTAGTGGGGCCCGGGGGCTACACCTTC. It specifies CASSLVGPGGYTF.

A few counts support this clone. V usage is TRBV7-2 and J usage is TRBJ1-5; tentatively, D is TRBD1 (5 bases). The ends were cut back, 1 base at V and 6 bases at J, with 13 bases in the middle. The CDR3 has 15 residues. CDR1 is SGHTA, CDR2 FQGNSA, per germline. CDR3 sequence reads: CASSLDVGGLQPQHF. The CDR3 DNA reads as TGTGCCAGCAGCTTAGACGTGGGGGGTCTTCAGCCCCAGCATTTT.